The 14 T cell receptor beta chains below were found in one sample sequenced in a study of shared clonotypes between healthy human individuals. Profiling relied on immunoSEQ multiplex PCR, and the TCRdb table lists in-frame clones only, not all of them. The repertoire holds 2 million to 3 million clones, over 85% seen once, with roughly 0.14% in the top ten. Specimen: naive CD4+ T cells sorted from blood. Subset: CD45RA+ positively selected. These receptors all stem from a man between 18 and 35 years old in good health.

On this clone: This specimen includes other DNA sequences encoding the same CDR3. The V call is TRBV5-1, the J call TRBJ2-5, with TRBD2 matching 7 bases. Germline CDR1 and CDR2: SGHRS and YFSETQ. The length of the CDR3 is 15 residues. J lost 1 base, V lost 4 bases, and 7 bases had no gene match. CDR3: CASSLDPGGQETQYF. The CDR3 nucleotides read TGCGCCAGCAGCCTCGATCCGGGGGGCCAAGAGACCCAGTACTTC.

This clone was recorded once. The rearrangement links TRBV11-2 to TRBJ2-5; unclear D gene. V was trimmed by 0 bases and J by 7 bases, leaving 6 bases between them. CDR1 and CDR2 (germline): SGHAT, FQNNGV. The CDR3 consists of 12 residues. CDR3 DNA: TGTGCCAGCAGCTTAGAGATGGGGACCCAGTACTTC. Its translation is CASSLEMGTQYF.

The chain recombines TRBV18 with TRBJ1-3, with TRBD1 identical over 7 bases. This CDR3 is built from 14 residues. The J segment lost 8 bases and the V segment lost 3 bases, leaving 7 bases of the junction unmatched. In germline, CDR1 is KGHSH, CDR2 LQKENI. The CDR3 sequence: CASSPVTGADTIYF. In nucleotides, the CDR3 is TGTGCCAGCTCACCTGTCACAGGGGCTGACACCATATATTTT.

The rearrangement links TRBV7-9 to TRBJ2-2, with D possibly matching TRBD1 (5 bases). Trimming left V 5 bases short and J 3 bases short, with 13 bases between. The CDR3 runs 15 residues. Germline V lookup: CDR1 SEHNR, CDR2 FQNEAQ (reference sequence). CDR3 residues: CASSRRGMDTGELFF. The CDR3 nucleotides read TGTGCCAGCAGCCGAAGGGGTATGGACACCGGGGAGCTGTTTTTT. Together with reference TRBV7-9 and TRBJ2-2, the CDR3 gives the full variable domain: DTGVSQNPRHKITKRGQNVTFRCDPISEHNRLYWYRQTLGQGPEFLTYFQNEAQLEKSRLLSDRFSAERPKGSFSTLEIQRTEQGDSAMYLCASSRRGMDTGELFFGEGSRLTVL.

The chain links TRBV7-2 to TRBJ2-4; 9 bases match TRBD1. The CDR3 is 14 residues long. V lost 6 bases, J lost 6 bases, and 6 bases stayed unmatched. CDR1 and CDR2 (germline): SGHTA, FQGNSA. CDR3 in amino acids: CASRLGQGGNIQYF. The CDR3, as DNA: TGTGCCAGCAGATTGGGACAGGGTGGAAACATTCAGTACTTC.

The genes are TRBV6-5 and TRBJ1-2, with TRBD1 as a possible D gene (5 bases). Germline CDR1 reads MNHEY; CDR2 reads SVGAGI. Trimming shortened V by 6 bases and J by 5 bases, and 13 bases separated the two germline ends. The CDR3 consists of 13 residues. CDR3 protein: CASSRPGVYGYTF. The CDR3 nucleotides read TGTGCCAGCAGCCGACCGGGGGTTTATGGCTACACCTTC.

V is TRBV7-9 and J is TRBJ2-1, with 13 nucleotides matching TRBD2. The CDR3 contains 16 residues. With V trimmed by 5 bases and J by 4 bases, 5 bases remained unmatched. Germline V gene lookup returns CDR1 SEHNR and CDR2 FQNEAQ (reference sequence). The chain's CDR3 is CASSAWTSGSYNEQFF. In DNA form, the CDR3 reads TGTGCCAGCAGCGCCTGGACTAGCGGGAGTTACAATGAGCAGTTCTTC.

V gene TRBV28 combines with J gene TRBJ2-7; TRBD1 aligns across 8 bases. The germline V gene encodes CDR1 MDHEN and CDR2 SYDVKM. V shed 2 bases and J 3 bases; nucleotides not matched to a gene: 6. The CDR3 runs 15 residues. CDR3: CASSLPGTGYYEQYF. Written as DNA, the CDR3 is TGTGCCAGCAGTTTACCCGGGACAGGATACTACGAGCAGTACTTC.

The rearrangement links TRBV5-1 to TRBJ1-1; D unclear. This CDR3 region has 13 residues. Germline V CDR1 and CDR2: SGHRS, YFSETQ. Trimming took 6 bases from V and 1 from J, leaving 10 bases between them. CDR3 nucleotide sequence: TGCGCCAGCAACACCAGGCCGAACACTGAAGCTTTCTTT. The encoded protein is CASNTRPNTEAFF. Using reference TRBV5-1 and TRBJ1-1 for the parts outside the CDR3, the full variable domain is KAGVTQTPRYLIKTRGQQVTLSCSPISGHRSVSWYQQTPGQGLQFLFEYFSETQRNKGNFPGRFSGRQFSNSRSEMNVSTLELGDSALYLCASNTRPNTEAFFGQGTRLTVV.

This rearrangement joins TRBV18 to TRBJ2-7; 8 positions match TRBD1. Unmatched junction bases numbered 8, after V lost 4 bases and J lost 3 bases. The CDR3 covers 15 residues. Germline loops: CDR1 KGHSH, CDR2 LQKENI. The CDR3 protein is CASSRTGGNNYEQYF. CDR3 nucleotides: TGTGCCAGCTCACGTACAGGGGGAAACAACTACGAGCAGTACTTC.

The genes are TRBV5-1 and TRBJ2-5, with D unclear. The ends were cut back, 3 bases at V and 11 bases at J, with 17 bases in the middle. Germline CDR1 and CDR2: SGHRS and YFSETQ. The CDR3 contains 13 residues. CDR3 residues: CASSSVRGHEQYF. The CDR3 region has the DNA TGCGCCAGCAGCTCCGTCCGTGGGCATGAGCAGTACTTC.

A remark on this clone: At the DNA level, this CDR3 is encoded by other sequences in the same sample as well. The rearrangement links TRBV5-1 to TRBJ2-7; 8 nucleotides agree with TRBD2. Germline V gives CDR1 SGHRS, CDR2 YFSETQ. Trimming cost V 0 bases and J 5 bases; bases outside gene matches: 4. The CDR3 length is 14 residues. CDR3 amino acids: CASSLDRGGNEQYF. CDR3 sequence (DNA): TGCGCCAGCAGCTTGGACCGGGGGGGCAACGAGCAGTACTTC.

The gene calls are TRBV7-2 and TRBJ1-5; D not certain. The CDR3 covers 14 residues. Germline values: CDR1 SGHTA, CDR2 FQGNSA. With 5 bases removed from V and 2 bases from J, the gap between germline ends came to 10 bases. The CDR3: CASSPNSGNQPQHF. CDR3 nucleotides: TGTGCCAGCAGCCCGAACAGTGGCAATCAGCCCCAGCATTTT. The entire variable domain, with the rest obtained from reference TRBV7-2 and TRBJ1-5, is as follows: GAGVSQSPSNKVTEKGKDVELRCDPISGHTALYWYRQSLGQGLEFLIYFQGNSAPDKSGLPSDRFSAERTGGSVSTLTIQRTQQEDSAVYLCASSPNSGNQPQHFGDGTRLSIL.

The genes are TRBV27 and TRBJ2-3; TRBD2 is a possible D gene (6 bases). The CDR3 totals 16 residues. The germline V gene has CDR1 MNHEY and CDR2 SMNVEV (reference sequence). Trimming cost V 0 bases and J 6 bases, with 16 bases left between them. CDR3 DNA: TGTGCCAGCAGTTTATCCCCCCCGGGAGTGTCGGATACGCAGTATTTT. The encoded protein is CASSLSPPGVSDTQYF.